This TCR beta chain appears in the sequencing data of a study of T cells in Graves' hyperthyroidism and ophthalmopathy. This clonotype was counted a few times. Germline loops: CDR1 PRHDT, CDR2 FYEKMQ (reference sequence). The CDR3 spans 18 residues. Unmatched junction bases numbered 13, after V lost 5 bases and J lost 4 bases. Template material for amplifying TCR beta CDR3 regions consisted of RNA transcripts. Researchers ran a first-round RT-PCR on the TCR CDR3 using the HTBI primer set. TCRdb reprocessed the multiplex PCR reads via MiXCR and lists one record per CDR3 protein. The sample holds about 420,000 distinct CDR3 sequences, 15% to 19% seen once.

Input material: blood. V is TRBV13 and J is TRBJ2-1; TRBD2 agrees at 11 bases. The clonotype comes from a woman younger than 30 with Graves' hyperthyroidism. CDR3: CASSPRLAGLNPYNEQFF. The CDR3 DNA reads TGTGCCAGCAGCCCTCGACTAGCGGGACTAAACCCGTACAATGAGCAGTTCTTC.